This T cell receptor (beta chain) derives from a study of cytomegalovirus exposure and HLA in healthy donors. CDR3 size: 15 residues. Germline lookup yields CDR1 SNHLY and CDR2 FYNNEI. V was clipped by 2 bases and J by 4 bases; unmatched bases: 4. With respect to this clone: What it recognizes is unknown.

Study results and caveats: Per a prior analysis, the majority of TCR beta V segments were productive roughly 90% or roughly 30% of the time. Prediction of most subjects' HLA-A and HLA-B alleles by TCR beta sequences was reportedly accurate.

In the PCR, 60 Vbeta and 13 Jbeta primers were used. The data were produced by immunoSEQ multiplex PCR, yet TCRdb's version contains in-frame clones alone and is incomplete. Of about 110,000 clones in the sample, around 77% were seen once. These donors counted as nominally healthy when sampled, but unrecorded immune exposures were likely. Sequenced input: PBMCs. The origin of this receptor is a male donor in good health and CMV-seronegative. The chain recombines TRBV2 with TRBJ1-5; TRBD1 aligns across 8 bases. CDR3: CASSETRTGNQPQHF. The CDR3 nucleotides are TGTGCCAGCAGTGAAACTAGGACAGGGAATCAGCCCCAGCATTTT.